This entry concerns a single T cell receptor beta chain. Its antigen remains unidentified. This sample is part of a study of cytomegalovirus exposure and HLA in healthy donors. The wider study: The 110 or so validation repertoires used a platform that matched the one used for the approximately 610 first-cohort repertoires, as a later analysis reported. Whole-study findings and limits: In vitro work confirmed that three CMV-associated chains recognize CMV antigens. Rare TCR sequences dominated, though some public TCRs recurred in many donors.

The donors belonged to the roughly 110-subject validation cohort, separate from the approximately 700-subject first cohort. V gave up 7 bases and J gave up 0 bases, with 7 bases separating them. Germline lookup yields CDR1 SNHLY and CDR2 FYNNEI. The CDR3 totals 14 residues. Data came from immunoSEQ multiplex PCR; TCRdb stores just in-frame clones and leaves some out. The profile shows over 200,000 clones, 75% to 90% of them singletons. The sequenced sample consisted of PBMCs. This TCR came from a woman under 30 in good health and CMV-seronegative. The V call is TRBV2, the J call TRBJ2-6; D is undetermined. In DNA, the CDR3 is TGTGCCAGCAACGAGAACTCTGGGGCCAACGTCCTGACTTTC. Amino acids: CASNENSGANVLTF.